The 3 T cell receptor beta chains in this list originate from one sample, sequenced in a study of radiation and T cells in renal cell carcinoma. TCRdb keeps only in-frame clones here, not all; method: immunoSEQ multiplex PCR. The sample has tens of thousands of clones, 80% to 90% seen once. The sample's time point: blood 2 weeks post-SBRT. As for treatment: 15 Gy SBRT to primary tumor, nephrectomy 4 weeks later. The specimen was blood, collected from a patient whose treatment included radiotherapy and nephrectomy. These receptors came from a woman between 45 and 65 years old with renal cell carcinoma.

This chain links TRBV15 with TRBJ1-2; possibly TRBD1 for D (6 bases). This CDR3 spans 16 amino acids. Between the trimmed V and J ends, which lost 1 base and 6 bases, there was a span of 18 bases. Germline V gene sequence: CDR1 LNHNV, CDR2 YYDKDF (reference sequence). This CDR3 is CATSRANVGATDGYTF. The CDR3 DNA sequence: TGTGCCACCAGCAGAGCCAACGTGGGGGCGACAGATGGCTACACCTTC.

This clone has just one count. This chain joins TRBV4-1 and TRBJ1-4; D call uncertain. The V end lost 0 bases, the J end lost 0 bases, and 8 bases lay between the germline ends. The CDR3 runs to 16 residues. Germline CDR1 reads MGHRA; CDR2 reads YSYEKL. Here the CDR3 reads CASSQEVTATNEKLFF. CDR3 nucleotide sequence: TGCGCCAGCAGCCAAGAGGTAACAGCAACTAATGAAAAACTGTTTTTT.

The chain has TRBV6-5 and TRBJ1-1; unclear D gene. V was pared by 6 bases and J by 4 bases, with 9 bases between. CDR3 length equals 12 residues. Per the germline V gene, CDR1 is MNHEY and CDR2 is SVGAGI. CDR3 sequence reads: CASSSSSTEAFF. The CDR3 nucleotides are TGTGCCAGCAGCTCCTCCAGCACTGAAGCTTTCTTT.